Listed below are T cell receptor beta chains from one sample, sequenced in a study of early T cells in non-severe SARS-CoV-2 infection. TCRdb ran MiXCR on the 5' RACE reads and lists one entry per CDR3 protein. Here the sample spans about 80,000 distinct CDR3 sequences, 5% being singletons. The sample consisted of whole blood, taken at baseline. All receptors come from an adult who was a healthcare worker with PCR-confirmed SARS-CoV-2 infection or an uninfected control (not recorded which). Both conserved end residues are part of each CDR3. D genes are given only for firm matches. Part of the rows lack a size; the others show once, few, many or a class for expanded clones.

abundance	d_gene	v_gene	j_gene	CDR3nt	CDR3aa
-	-	TRBV5-1	TRBJ1-1	TGCGCCAGCAGCTTGGGTCAGGAGTCTGAAGCTTTCTTT	CASSLGQESEAFF
many	-	TRBV29-1	TRBJ1-5	TGCAGCGCCTGGGGCGGGGAATTTCAGCCCCAGCATTTT	CSAWGGEFQPQHF
-	-	TRBV5-1	TRBJ2-1	TGCGCCAGCAGCTCGGCAGTAAGCATCAGTGAGCAGTTCTTC	CASSSAVSISEQFF
few	-	TRBV7-6	TRBJ1-3	TGTGCCAGCAGCTTTCCCGACCGCTCTGGAAACACCATATATTTT	CASSFPDRSGNTIYF
few	-	TRBV18	TRBJ1-1	TGTGCCAGCTCACCACGACAGGTCGGGAACACTGAAGCTTTCTTT	CASSPRQVGNTEAFF
many	TRBD2	TRBV5-1	TRBJ2-2	TGCGCCAGCTCGAGAGCTAGCGGTACGAACACCGGGGAGCTGTTTTTT	CASSRASGTNTGELFF
many	TRBD1	TRBV2	TRBJ2-7	TGTGCCAGCAGTGAAGCGCTTCTGGACAGGGGTCGAGAGCAGTACTTC	CASSEALLDRGREQYF
few	-	TRBV12-3/TRBV12-4	TRBJ1-1	TGTGCCAGCAGTTTGAGGGCAGGGAGGACTGAAGCTTTCTTT	CASSLRAGRTEAFF
many	-	TRBV27	TRBJ2-3	TGTGCCAGCACCTCTAGCACAGATACGCAGTATTTT	CASTSSTDTQYF
many	-	TRBV15	TRBJ1-5	TGTGCCACCAGCAGAAACCAGGGCTCGCGGCCCCAGCATTTT	CATSRNQGSRPQHF
-	-	TRBV28	TRBJ2-7	TGTGCCAGCCGTCCCAACCTCCAAAACTACGAGCAGTACTTC	CASRPNLQNYEQYF
-	TRBD2	TRBV7-6	TRBJ2-2	TGTGCCAGCAGCACGGGACTAGCGGGATATTCCGGGGAGCTGTTTTTT	CASSTGLAGYSGELFF
many	TRBD1	TRBV3-1	TRBJ2-7	TGTGCCAGCAGTCTGGGAACAGGGGGCAGCTACGAGCAGTACTTC	CASSLGTGGSYEQYF
few	-	TRBV27	TRBJ1-1	TGTGCCAGCAGTTTCCATTCGGACAGCCCTATATTGAACACTGAAGCTTTCTTT	CASSFHSDSPILNTEAFF
many	-	TRBV20-1	TRBJ2-1	TGCAGTGCCAGGGGGTGGCTAGCGACCTACAATGAGCAGTTCTTC	CSARGWLATYNEQFF
-	-	TRBV5-6	TRBJ2-3	TGTGCCAGCAGCTTGGGAGCCCCCACAGATACGCAGTATTTT	CASSLGAPTDTQYF
many	TRBD1	TRBV18	TRBJ1-5	TGTGCCAGCTCACCACCGGGACAGGGCAATCAGCCCCAGCATTTT	CASSPPGQGNQPQHF
few	-	TRBV4-1	TRBJ2-1	TGCGCCAGCAGCCAAGATCAGTACAATGAGCAGTTCTTC	CASSQDQYNEQFF
many	-	TRBV6-5	TRBJ1-3	TGTGCCAGCAGTTACTCCACGGGGCCCGGAAACACCATATATTTT	CASSYSTGPGNTIYF
few	-	TRBV12-3/TRBV12-4	TRBJ1-1	TGTGCCAGCAGTCTGACAGCGAACACTGAAGCTTTCTTT	CASSLTANTEAFF
many	-	TRBV7-9	TRBJ2-1	TGTGCCAGCAACTCCCAGGCAACCTCCTACAATGAGCAGTTCTTC	CASNSQATSYNEQFF
many	-	TRBV25-1	TRBJ2-7	TGTGCCAGCAGTTGGGGGACCTACGAGCAGTACTTC	CASSWGTYEQYF
many	-	TRBV29-1	TRBJ1-5	TGCAGCGTTGGCTGGACCGGCAATCAGCCCCAGCATTTT	CSVGWTGNQPQHF
many	TRBD2	TRBV7-8	TRBJ2-3	TGTGCCAGCAGCTTCGGGACTAGCGGGAGGTTTACAGATACGCAGTATTTT	CASSFGTSGRFTDTQYF
many	TRBD2	TRBV7-6	TRBJ2-3	TGTGCCAGCAGCCCAGTTGTCGGACTAGCCCCTAGCACAGATACGCAGTATTTT	CASSPVVGLAPSTDTQYF
many	TRBD1	TRBV29-1	TRBJ2-7	TGCAGCGTTGAAGTGGGGACAGGGTACGAGCAGTACTTC	CSVEVGTGYEQYF
-	-	TRBV6-5	TRBJ2-7	TGTGCCAGCAGTTACAGGGGGGGCTCCTACGAGCAGTACTTC	CASSYRGGSYEQYF
many	TRBD2	TRBV20-1	TRBJ2-1	TGCAGTGCTGCCTCGGTAGCTAGCGGCTACAATGAGCAGTTCTTC	CSAASVASGYNEQFF
few	TRBD2	TRBV9	TRBJ2-1	TGTGCCAGCAGTCTAGCGGGAGAGGCCCTCTCCTACAATGAGCAGTTCTTC	CASSLAGEALSYNEQFF
many	TRBD2	TRBV27	TRBJ2-5	TGTGCCAGCAGTTTGCGGCTAGCGGGACGATCCTCCGGGCTAGAGACCCAGTACTTC	CASSLRLAGRSSGLETQYF